The 7 T cell receptor beta chains given below trace back to one sample, sequenced in a study of blood T cell repertoires in COVID-19. Clones were sequenced by immunoSEQ multiplex PCR, and TCRdb holds only the in-frame ones, with some missing. Of 150,000 to 200,000 clones detected, around three quarters appear once; the ten largest clones hold less than 20%. The sample was PBMCs or T cells enriched from blood (not recorded which). These receptors were obtained from a woman between 50 and 59 years old with acute COVID-19.

The chain couples TRBV14 to TRBJ1-2, with D unclear. The CDR3 runs 13 residues. Germline assignment: CDR1 SGHDN and CDR2 FVKESK. Trimming shortened V by 6 bases and J by 2 bases, and 10 bases separated the two germline ends. This chain's CDR3 is CASSPDLNYGYTF. CDR3 DNA sequence: TGTGCCAGCAGTCCCGACTTGAACTATGGCTACACCTTC.

V and J are TRBV3-1 (or the pseudogene TRBV3-2) and TRBJ2-4; 9 bases line up with TRBD1. The CDR3 length is 16 residues. CDR1 and CDR2 (germline): LGHDT, YNNKEL (reference sequence). V shed 1 base, J shed 3 bases, and the junction held 4 bases outside the gene matches. CDR3 sequence reads: CASSQGDRGVKNIQYF. DNA for the CDR3: TGTGCCAGCAGCCAAGGAGACAGGGGGGTCAAAAACATTCAGTACTTC.

V is TRBV27 and J is TRBJ1-2; a possible D gene is TRBD1 (6 bases). There are 15 residues in the CDR3. Between the trimmed V and J ends, which lost 6 bases and 8 bases, there was a span of 22 bases. Germline-derived CDR1 and CDR2 are MNHEY and SMNVEV (reference sequence). Here the CDR3 DNA reads TGTGCCAGCAGCTCACAGGGTCCGGCGGTTGGAGGCTACACCTTC. Amino acids: CASSSQGPAVGGYTF.

The chain carries TRBV2 and TRBJ2-7, with D unclear. The CDR3 runs to 13 residues. Germline CDR1 SNHLY, CDR2 FYNNEI. V was trimmed by 6 bases and J by 3 bases, leaving 12 bases between them. The CDR3 reads CASSRAFVYEQYV. CDR3 bases: TGTGCCAGCAGCCGAGCGTTCGTCTACGAGCAGTACGTC.

This sequence joins TRBV6-2 or TRBV6-3 and TRBJ1-1; 10 bases are a match to TRBD1. With V trimmed by 5 bases and J by 4 bases, 10 bases remained unmatched. CDR1 is MNHEY, CDR2 SVGEGT, per germline. The CDR3 is 16 residues long. The CDR3 here is CASSAGTGVWGTEAFF. CDR3 DNA: TGTGCCAGCAGTGCCGGGACAGGGGTTTGGGGCACTGAAGCTTTCTTT.

CDR3 region: CARGLSTSGEQYV. The CDR3 coding sequence is TGTGCCAGAGGACTATCGACTAGCGGCGAGCAGTACGTC. The gene calls are TRBV2 and TRBJ2-7; 9 nucleotides line up with TRBD2. V gave up 9 bases and J gave up 6 bases; unmatched junction bases: 9. CDR1 is SNHLY and CDR2 is FYNNEI in the germline V gene. CDR3 length: 13 residues.

The CDR3 coding sequence is TGTGCCAGCAGATCAAGTGGGGGGGGCGAGACCCAGTACTTC. Protein product: CASRSSGGGETQYF. The V gene is TRBV7-2, the J gene TRBJ2-5; tentative D call: TRBD2 (7 bases). CDR1 is SGHTA and CDR2 is FQGNSA in the germline V gene. CDR3 length: 14 residues. V shed 6 bases and J shed 5 bases, with 16 bases lying between them. Looking up the rest from reference TRBV7-2 and TRBJ2-5 gives the full variable domain: GAGVSQSPSNKVTEKGKDVELRCDPISGHTALYWYRQSLGQGLEFLIYFQGNSAPDKSGLPSDRFSAERTGGSVSTLTIQRTQQEDSAVYLCASRSSGGGETQYFGPGTRLLVL.